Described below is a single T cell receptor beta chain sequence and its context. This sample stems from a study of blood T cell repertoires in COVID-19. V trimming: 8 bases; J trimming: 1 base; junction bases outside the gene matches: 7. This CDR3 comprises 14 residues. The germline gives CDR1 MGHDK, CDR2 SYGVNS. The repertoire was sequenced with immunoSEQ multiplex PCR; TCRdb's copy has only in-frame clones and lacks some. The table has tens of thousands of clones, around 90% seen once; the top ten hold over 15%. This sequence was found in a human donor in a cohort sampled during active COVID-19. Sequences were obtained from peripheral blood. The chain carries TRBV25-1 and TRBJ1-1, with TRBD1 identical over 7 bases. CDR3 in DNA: TGTGCCAGCTCTACAGGGGCCGCGAACACTGAAGCTTTCTTT. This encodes CASSTGAANTEAFF.